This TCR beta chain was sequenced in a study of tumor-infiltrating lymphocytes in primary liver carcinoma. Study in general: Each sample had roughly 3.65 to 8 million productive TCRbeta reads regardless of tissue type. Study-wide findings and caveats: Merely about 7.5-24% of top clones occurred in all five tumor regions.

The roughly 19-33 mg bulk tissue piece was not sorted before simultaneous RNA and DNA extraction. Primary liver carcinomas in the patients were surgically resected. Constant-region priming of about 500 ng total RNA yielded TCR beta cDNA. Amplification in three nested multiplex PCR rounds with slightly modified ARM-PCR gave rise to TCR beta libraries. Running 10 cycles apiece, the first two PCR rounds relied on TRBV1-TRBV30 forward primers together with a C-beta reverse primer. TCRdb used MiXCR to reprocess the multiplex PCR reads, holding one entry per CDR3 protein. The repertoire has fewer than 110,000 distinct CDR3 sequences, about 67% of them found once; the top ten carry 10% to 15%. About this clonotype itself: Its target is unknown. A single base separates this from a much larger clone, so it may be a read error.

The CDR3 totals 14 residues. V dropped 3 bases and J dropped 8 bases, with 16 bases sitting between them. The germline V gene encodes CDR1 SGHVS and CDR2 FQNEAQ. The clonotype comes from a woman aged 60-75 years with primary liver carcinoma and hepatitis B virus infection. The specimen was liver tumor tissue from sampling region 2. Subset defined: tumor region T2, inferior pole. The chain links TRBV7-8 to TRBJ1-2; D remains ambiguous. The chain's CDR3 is CASSFEDSPRGYTF. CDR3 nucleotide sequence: TGTGCCAGCAGCTTTGAGGACTCCCCACGGGGCTACACCTTC.